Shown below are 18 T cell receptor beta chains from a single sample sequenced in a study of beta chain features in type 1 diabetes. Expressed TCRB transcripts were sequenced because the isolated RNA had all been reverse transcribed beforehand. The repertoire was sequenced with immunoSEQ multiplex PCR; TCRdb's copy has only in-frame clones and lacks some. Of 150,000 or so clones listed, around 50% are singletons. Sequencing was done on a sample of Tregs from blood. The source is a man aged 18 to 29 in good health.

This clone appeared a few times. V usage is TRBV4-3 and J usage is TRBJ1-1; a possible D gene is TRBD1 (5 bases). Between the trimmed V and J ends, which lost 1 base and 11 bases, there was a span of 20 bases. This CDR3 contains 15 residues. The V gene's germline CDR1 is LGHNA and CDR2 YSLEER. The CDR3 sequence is CASSQGSGTSRGAFF. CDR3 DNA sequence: TGCGCCAGCAGCCAAGGTTCGGGGACTTCTCGTGGGGCTTTCTTT.

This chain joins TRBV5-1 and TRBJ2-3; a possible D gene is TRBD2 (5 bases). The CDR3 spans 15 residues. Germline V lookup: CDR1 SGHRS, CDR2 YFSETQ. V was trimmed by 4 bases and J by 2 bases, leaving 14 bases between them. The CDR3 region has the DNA TGCGCCAGCAGCCCCCGGGGTCCAATCACAGATACGCAGTATTTT. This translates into CASSPRGPITDTQYF.

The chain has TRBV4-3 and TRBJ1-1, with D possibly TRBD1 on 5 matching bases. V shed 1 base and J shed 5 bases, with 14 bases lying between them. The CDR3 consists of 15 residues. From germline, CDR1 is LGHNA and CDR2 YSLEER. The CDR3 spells CASSQGGLGGTEAFF. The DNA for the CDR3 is TGCGCCAGCAGCCAAGGGGGCCTAGGAGGGACTGAAGCTTTCTTT.

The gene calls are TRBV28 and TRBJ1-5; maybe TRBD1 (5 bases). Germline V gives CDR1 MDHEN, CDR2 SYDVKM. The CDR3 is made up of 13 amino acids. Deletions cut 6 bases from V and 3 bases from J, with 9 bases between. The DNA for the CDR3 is TGTGCCAGCAGGGGGGGGAACAATCAGCCCCAGCATTTT. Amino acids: CASRGGNNQPQHF.

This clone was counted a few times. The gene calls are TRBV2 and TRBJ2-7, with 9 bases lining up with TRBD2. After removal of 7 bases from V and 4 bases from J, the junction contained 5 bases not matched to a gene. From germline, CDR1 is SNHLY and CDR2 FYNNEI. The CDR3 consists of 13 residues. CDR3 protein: CASNGGGAYEQYF. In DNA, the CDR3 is TGTGCCAGCAACGGCGGGGGGGCTTACGAGCAGTACTTC.

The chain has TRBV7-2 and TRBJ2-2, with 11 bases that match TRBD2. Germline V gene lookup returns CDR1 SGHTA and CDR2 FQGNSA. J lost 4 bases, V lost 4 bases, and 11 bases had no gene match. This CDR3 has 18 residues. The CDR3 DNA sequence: TGTGCCAGCAGCTCCTTCCCTCTAGCGGGAGGTAGCACCGGGGAGCTGTTTTTT. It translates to CASSSFPLAGGSTGELFF.

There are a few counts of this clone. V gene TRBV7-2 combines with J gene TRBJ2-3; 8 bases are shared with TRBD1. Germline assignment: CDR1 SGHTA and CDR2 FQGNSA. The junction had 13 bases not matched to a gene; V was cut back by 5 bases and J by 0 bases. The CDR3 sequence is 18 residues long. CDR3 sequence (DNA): TGTGCCAGCAGCCACCCGGGACAGGCGCCGGCTAGCACAGATACGCAGTATTTT. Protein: CASSHPGQAPASTDTQYF.

This chain's CDR3 is CASSLIQTYGYTF. The DNA of the CDR3 is TGTGCCAGCAGCTTGATACAGACCTATGGCTACACCTTC. The chain uses TRBV5-6 and TRBJ1-2; D unclear. This CDR3 is 13 amino acids long. CDR1 SGHDT and CDR2 YYEEEE come from the germline V gene. Trimming removed 1 base from V and 4 bases from J, with 8 bases in between.

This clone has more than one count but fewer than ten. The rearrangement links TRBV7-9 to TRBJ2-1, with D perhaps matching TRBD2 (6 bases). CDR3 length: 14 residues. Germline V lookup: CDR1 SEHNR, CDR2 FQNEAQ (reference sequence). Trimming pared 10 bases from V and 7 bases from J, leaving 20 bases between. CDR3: CATHEGLLKNEQFF. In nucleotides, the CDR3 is TGTGCCACTCATGAGGGACTCCTCAAAAATGAGCAGTTCTTC.

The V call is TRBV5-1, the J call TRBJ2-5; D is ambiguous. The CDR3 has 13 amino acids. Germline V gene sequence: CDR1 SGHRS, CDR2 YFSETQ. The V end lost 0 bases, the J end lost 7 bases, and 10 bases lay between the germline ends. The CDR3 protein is CASSLGGSGTQYF. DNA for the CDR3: TGCGCCAGCAGCTTGGGAGGATCGGGGACCCAGTACTTC. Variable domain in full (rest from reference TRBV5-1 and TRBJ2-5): KAGVTQTPRYLIKTRGQQVTLSCSPISGHRSVSWYQQTPGQGLQFLFEYFSETQRNKGNFPGRFSGRQFSNSRSEMNVSTLELGDSALYLCASSLGGSGTQYFGPGTRLLVL.

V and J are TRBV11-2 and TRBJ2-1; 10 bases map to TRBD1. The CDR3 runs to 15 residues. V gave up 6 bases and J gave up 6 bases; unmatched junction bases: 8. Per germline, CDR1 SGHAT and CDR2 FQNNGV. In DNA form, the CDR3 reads TGTGCCAGCAGTTTTAGTTGGGACAGGGGCAATGAGCAGTTCTTC. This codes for CASSFSWDRGNEQFF. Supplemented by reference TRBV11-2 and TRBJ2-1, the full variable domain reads EAGVAQSPRYKIIEKRQSVAFWCNPISGHATLYWYQQILGQGPKLLIQFQNNGVVDDSQLPKDRFSAERLKGVDSTLKIQPAKLEDSAVYLCASSFSWDRGNEQFFGPGTRLTVL.

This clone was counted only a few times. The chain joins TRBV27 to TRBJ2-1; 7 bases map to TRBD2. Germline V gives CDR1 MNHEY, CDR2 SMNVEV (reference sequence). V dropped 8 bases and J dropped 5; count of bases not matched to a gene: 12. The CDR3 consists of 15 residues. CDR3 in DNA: TGTGCCAGCCCCCCCCGGGGAGGGTTCCACAATGAGCAGTTCTTC. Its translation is CASPPRGGFHNEQFF.

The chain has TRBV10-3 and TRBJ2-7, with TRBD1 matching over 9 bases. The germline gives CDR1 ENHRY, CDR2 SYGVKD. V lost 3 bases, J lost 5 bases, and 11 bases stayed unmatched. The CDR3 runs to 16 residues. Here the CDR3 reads CAISDASQGAGNEQYF. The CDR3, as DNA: TGTGCCATCAGTGACGCGTCACAGGGGGCTGGTAACGAGCAGTACTTC.

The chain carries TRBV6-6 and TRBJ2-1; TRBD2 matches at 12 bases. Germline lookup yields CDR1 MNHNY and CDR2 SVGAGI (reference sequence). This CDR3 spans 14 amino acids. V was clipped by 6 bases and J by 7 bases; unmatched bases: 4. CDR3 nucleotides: TGTGCCAGCAGCCCACTAGCGGGAGGAAATGAGCAGTTCTTC. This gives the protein CASSPLAGGNEQFF.

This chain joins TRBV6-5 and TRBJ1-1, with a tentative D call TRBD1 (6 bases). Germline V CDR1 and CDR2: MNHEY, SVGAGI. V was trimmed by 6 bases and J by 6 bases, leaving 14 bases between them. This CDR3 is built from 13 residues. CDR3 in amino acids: CASRRTAYSEAFF. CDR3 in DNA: TGTGCCAGCAGACGGACAGCCTATTCTGAAGCTTTCTTT.

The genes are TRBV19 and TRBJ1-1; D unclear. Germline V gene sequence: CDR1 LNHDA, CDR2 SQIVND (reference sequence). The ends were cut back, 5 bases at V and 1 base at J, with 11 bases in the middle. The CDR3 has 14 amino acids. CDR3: CASSRPQKNTEAFF. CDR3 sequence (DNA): TGTGCCAGTAGTCGTCCGCAGAAGAACACTGAAGCTTTCTTT.

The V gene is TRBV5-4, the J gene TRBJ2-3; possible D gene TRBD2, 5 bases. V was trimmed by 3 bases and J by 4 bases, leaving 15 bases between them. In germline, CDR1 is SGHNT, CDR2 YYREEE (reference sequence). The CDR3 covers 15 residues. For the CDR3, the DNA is TGTGCCAGCAGCTCACTTCTGCGGGCAGCAGATACGCAGTATTTT. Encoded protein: CASSSLLRAADTQYF.

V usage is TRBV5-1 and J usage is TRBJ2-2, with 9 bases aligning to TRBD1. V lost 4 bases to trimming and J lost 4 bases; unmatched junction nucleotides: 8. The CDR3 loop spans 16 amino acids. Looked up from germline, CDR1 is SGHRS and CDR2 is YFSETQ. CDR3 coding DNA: TGCGCCAGCAGCCCACCCCGGGGACAGGGCACCGGGGAGCTGTTTTTT. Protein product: CASSPPRGQGTGELFF.